Listed below are T cell receptor beta chains from one sample, sequenced in a study of shared clonotypes between healthy human individuals. The method was immunoSEQ multiplex PCR; TCRdb's version includes in-frame clones alone and lacks a portion of them. Counted here are around 2,000,000 clones, approximately 94% occurring once; the ten biggest clones make up around 1.1%. Sequencing was performed on naive CD8+ T cells sorted from blood. The receptor set was obtained from a man younger than 35 in good health. CDR3s include the opening cysteine and the closing phenylalanine or tryptophan.

TRBJ2-7 TRBV7-9 CASSPLGGNPYEQYF
TRBJ2-7 TRBV19 CASSIGIAGAAEQYF
TRBJ2-7 TRBV11-2 CASSLVSGTGEQYF
TRBJ2-7 TRBV27 CASSPLAGGSYEQYF
TRBJ2-7 TRBV15 CATSSPTEVPSYEQYF
TRBJ2-5 TRBV27 CASSLSPGDSSRTQYF
TRBJ2-1 TRBV27 CASSLSGRNEQFF
TRBJ1-3 TRBV19 CASSTRMSEDTIYF
TRBJ2-7 TRBV5-6 CASSLGGAALLKQYF
TRBJ1-2 TRBV27 CASSFSGHFYGYTF
TRBJ1-2 TRBV15 CATSRFRDPNYGYTF
TRBJ2-7 TRBV7-9 CASSPLAGVIYEQYF
TRBJ2-5 TRBV7-9 CASSLVGLARSQETQYF
TRBJ2-3 TRBV5-1 CASSLLAGGADTQYF
TRBJ2-7 TRBV4-3 CASSQEEDLGSYEQYF
TRBJ2-7 TRBV10-2 CASSWTPTYEQYF
TRBJ2-3 TRBV30 CAWASTDTQYF
TRBJ2-7 TRBV7-8 CASSLVPGSPEQYF
TRBJ2-1 TRBV15 CATSRGEGNYNEQFF
TRBJ2-1 TRBV27 CASSVVGSYNEQFF
TRBJ2-5 TRBV5-6 CASSLGSLQETQYF
TRBJ1-4 TRBV30 CAWSVGWREKLFF
TRBJ2-5 TRBV6-1 CASSEAPTTETQYF
TRBJ2-7 TRBV9 CASSVDGGAGEQYF
TRBJ2-3 TRBV27 CASSLYVVTGGAQDTQYF
TRBJ1-2 TRBV11-2 CASSLSGAPYGYTF
TRBJ2-1 TRBV5-4 CASSLSGEGQFF
TRBJ1-1 TRBV30 CAWNSGTGVEAFF
TRBJ2-7 TRBV5-6 CASSLVSGSLYEQYF
TRBJ1-1 TRBV13 CASGKQGEMNTEAFF
TRBJ2-6 TRBV27 CASSQTPVQFSGANVLTF
TRBJ1-1 TRBV7-8 CASSLGGIAEAFF
TRBJ2-3 TRBV27 CASRRLAGGSTDTQYF
TRBJ1-2 TRBV2 CGRQEPTSFGYTF
TRBJ1-1 TRBV4-1 CASSLVGAGMNTEAFF
TRBJ1-3 TRBV21-1 CASSNGGPSGNTIYF
TRBJ2-6 TRBV29-1 CSVEVLRSGANVLTF
TRBJ2-2 TRBV9 CASSDRWSATGELFF
TRBJ2-1 TRBV7-9 CASSLGWASGARDEQFF
TRBJ2-7 TRBV6-5 CASSYRADYEQYF
TRBJ2-1 TRBV6-5 CASSHLGAEYNEQFF
TRBJ2-2 TRBV30 CAYTGVNTGELFF
TRBJ2-7 TRBV4-1 CASSHRTGGFSFYEQYF
TRBJ2-7 TRBV29-1 CSVVSGSGEQYF
TRBJ1-1 TRBV6-5 CASSYSPKGSTEAFF
TRBJ1-2 TRBV30 CAWEGGYGYTF
TRBJ1-5 TRBV9 CASSAWGDSNQPQHF